This TCR beta chain was recorded in a study of shared clonotypes between healthy human individuals. Study-wide context: Three CD4 naive, three CD4 memory, two CD8 naive and one CD8 memory plate were used per donor. Study-wide findings and caveats: Four donors held about 4.6% of naive CD4 clonotypes in common. Investigators collected only blood, and repertoires in tissues likely differ.

The CDR3 length is 16 residues. Germline V gene data show CDR1 as WSHSY and CDR2 as SAAADI. After removal of 2 bases from V and 5 bases from J, the junction contained 10 bases not matched to a gene. About this clone: Its antigen is as yet unknown.

Libraries were prepared by immunoSEQ multiplex PCR; TCRdb keeps only in-frame clonotypes and omits some of them. The sample consists of some 1,900,000 clones, roughly 95% of them appearing once. Only CD45RO-negative cells positively selected for CCR7 counted as naive CD8 cells, so terminally differentiated effector memory CD45RA+ cells were excluded. HIV-negative, healthy adults without recent acute infections or vaccinations were the donors. The chain is built from TRBV10-2 and TRBJ1-2; 8 bases fit TRBD1. The sequence derives from a man between 18 and 35 years old in good health. The sample comprised naive CD8+ T cells sorted from blood. The CDR3 loop is CASSETGQGKGYGYTF. In DNA, the CDR3 is TGCGCCAGCAGTGAGACCGGACAGGGAAAAGGGTATGGCTACACCTTC.